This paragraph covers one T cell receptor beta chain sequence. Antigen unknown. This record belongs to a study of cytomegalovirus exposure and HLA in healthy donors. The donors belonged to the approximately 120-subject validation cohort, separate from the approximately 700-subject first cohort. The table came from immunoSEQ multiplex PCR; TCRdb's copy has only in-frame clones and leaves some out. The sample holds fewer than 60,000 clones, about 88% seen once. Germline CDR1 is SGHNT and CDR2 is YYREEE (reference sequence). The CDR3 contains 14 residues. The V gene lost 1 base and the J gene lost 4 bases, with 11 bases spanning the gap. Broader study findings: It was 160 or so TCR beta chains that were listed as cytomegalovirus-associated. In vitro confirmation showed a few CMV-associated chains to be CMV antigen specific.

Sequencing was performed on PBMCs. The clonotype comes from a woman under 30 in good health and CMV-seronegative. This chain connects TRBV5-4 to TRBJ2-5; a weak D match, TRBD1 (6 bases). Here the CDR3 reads CASSLTQGGETQYF. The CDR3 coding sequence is TGTGCCAGCAGCTTGACACAGGGTGGAGAGACCCAGTACTTC. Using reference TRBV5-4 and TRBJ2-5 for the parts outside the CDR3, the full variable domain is ETGVTQSPTHLIKTRGQQVTLRCSSQSGHNTVSWYQQALGQGPQFIFQYYREEENGRGNFPPRFSGLQFPNYSSELNVNALELDDSALYLCASSLTQGGETQYFGPGTRLLVL.